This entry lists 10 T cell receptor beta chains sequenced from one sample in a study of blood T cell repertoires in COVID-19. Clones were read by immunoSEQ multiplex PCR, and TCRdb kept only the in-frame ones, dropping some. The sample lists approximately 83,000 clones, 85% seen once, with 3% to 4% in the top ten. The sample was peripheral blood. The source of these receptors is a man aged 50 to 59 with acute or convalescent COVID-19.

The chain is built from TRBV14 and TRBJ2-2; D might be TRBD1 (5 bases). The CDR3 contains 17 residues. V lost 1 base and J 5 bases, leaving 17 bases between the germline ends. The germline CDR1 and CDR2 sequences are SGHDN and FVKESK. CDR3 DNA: TGTGCCAGCAGCCAAGGGGGTGTGGCAGGGCGAACCGGGGAGCTGTTTTTT. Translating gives CASSQGGVAGRTGELFF.

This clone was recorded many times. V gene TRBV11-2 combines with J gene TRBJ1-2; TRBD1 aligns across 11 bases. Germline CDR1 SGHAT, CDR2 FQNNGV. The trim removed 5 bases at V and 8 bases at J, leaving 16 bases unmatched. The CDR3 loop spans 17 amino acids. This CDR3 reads CASSPSFGTGGPIGYTF. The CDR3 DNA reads TGTGCCAGCAGCCCTTCTTTCGGGACAGGGGGTCCAATAGGCTACACCTTC.

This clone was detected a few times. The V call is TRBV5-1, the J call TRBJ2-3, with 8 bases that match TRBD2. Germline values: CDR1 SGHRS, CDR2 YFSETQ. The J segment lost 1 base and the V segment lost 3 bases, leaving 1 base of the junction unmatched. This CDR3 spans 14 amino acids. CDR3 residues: CASSSGGGTDTQYF. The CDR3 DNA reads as TGCGCCAGCAGCTCCGGGGGGGGCACAGATACGCAGTATTTT. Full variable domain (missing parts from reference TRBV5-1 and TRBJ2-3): KAGVTQTPRYLIKTRGQQVTLSCSPISGHRSVSWYQQTPGQGLQFLFEYFSETQRNKGNFPGRFSGRQFSNSRSEMNVSTLELGDSALYLCASSSGGGTDTQYFGPGTRLTVL.

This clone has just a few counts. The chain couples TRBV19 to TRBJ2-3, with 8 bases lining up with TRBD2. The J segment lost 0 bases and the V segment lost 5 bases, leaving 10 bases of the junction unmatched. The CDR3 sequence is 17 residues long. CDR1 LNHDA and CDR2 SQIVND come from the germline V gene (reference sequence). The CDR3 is CASSSLRVAGSTDTQYF. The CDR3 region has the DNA TGTGCCAGTAGTTCCCTCAGGGTAGCGGGAAGCACAGATACGCAGTATTTT.

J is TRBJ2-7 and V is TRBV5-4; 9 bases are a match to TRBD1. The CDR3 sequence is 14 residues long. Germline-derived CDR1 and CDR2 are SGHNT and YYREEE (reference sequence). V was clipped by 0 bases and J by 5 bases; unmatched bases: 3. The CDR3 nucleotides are TGTGCCAGCAGCTTGGTACAGGGGGCTAACGAGCAGTACTTC. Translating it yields CASSLVQGANEQYF.

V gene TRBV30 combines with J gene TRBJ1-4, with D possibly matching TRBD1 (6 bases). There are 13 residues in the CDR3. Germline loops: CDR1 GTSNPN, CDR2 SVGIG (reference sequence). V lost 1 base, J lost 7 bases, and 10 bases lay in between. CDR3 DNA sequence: TGTGCCTGGAGTGATGGGGGCGGTGAAAAACTGTTTTTT. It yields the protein CAWSDGGGEKLFF.

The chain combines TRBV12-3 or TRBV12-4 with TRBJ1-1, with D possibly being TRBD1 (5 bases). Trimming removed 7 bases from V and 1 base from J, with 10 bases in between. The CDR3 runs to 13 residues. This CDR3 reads CASTLTENTEAFF. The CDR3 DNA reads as TGTGCCAGCACCCTGACAGAGAACACTGAAGCTTTCTTT.

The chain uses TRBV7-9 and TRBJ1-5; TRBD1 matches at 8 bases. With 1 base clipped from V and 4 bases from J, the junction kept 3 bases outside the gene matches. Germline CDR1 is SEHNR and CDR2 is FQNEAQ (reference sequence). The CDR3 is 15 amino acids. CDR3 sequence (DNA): TGTGCCAGCAGCTTAGGGACAGGGATTAATCAGCCCCAGCATTTT. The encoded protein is CASSLGTGINQPQHF.

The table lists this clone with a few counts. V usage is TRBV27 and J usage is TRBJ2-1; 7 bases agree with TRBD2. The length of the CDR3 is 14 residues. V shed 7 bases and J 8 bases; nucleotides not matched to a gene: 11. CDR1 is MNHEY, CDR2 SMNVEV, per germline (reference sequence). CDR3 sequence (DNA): TGTGCCAGCACTCCGGGGGGTCTTGGGGATGAGCAGTTCTTC. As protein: CASTPGGLGDEQFF.

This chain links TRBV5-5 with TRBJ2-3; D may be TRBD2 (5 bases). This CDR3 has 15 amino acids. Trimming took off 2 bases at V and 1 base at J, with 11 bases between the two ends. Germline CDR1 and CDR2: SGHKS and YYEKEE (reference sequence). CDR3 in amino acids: CASSFTSLGTDTQYF. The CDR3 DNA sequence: TGTGCCAGCAGCTTTACTAGTTTGGGCACAGATACGCAGTATTTT.